This T cell receptor (beta chain) was retrieved from a study of blood T cell repertoires in COVID-19. About the research overall: The United States, Italy and Spain provided the acute and convalescent COVID-19 samples. Sample material is recorded as cDNA or gDNA derived from T cells, B-cell-depleted T cells, or PBMCs.

Assay used: immunoSEQ multiplex PCR; TCRdb lists only in-frame clones, some missing. In the table there are almost 300,000 clones, over 85% of which are singletons. CDR1 SGHRS and CDR2 YFSETQ come from the germline V gene. V was pared by 0 bases and J by 5 bases, with 5 bases between. The CDR3 is made up of 13 amino acids. Seattle enrolled patients during active infection and tracked them longitudinally. The rearrangement links TRBV5-1 to TRBJ2-2; the D is unclear. This receptor was identified in a woman under 40 with COVID-19, enrolled during active disease. The material sequenced was peripheral blood. CDR3 amino acids: CASSLERTGELFF. The CDR3 DNA follows: TGCGCCAGCAGCTTGGAGAGGACCGGGGAGCTGTTTTTT.